This T cell receptor (beta chain) was captured by sequencing in a study of blood T cells in healthy people across ages. With regard to this clonotype: This may stem from a read error, because a much larger clone lies one nucleotide away.

The second PCR ran about 6 to 12 cycles with a sample-barcoded 5' primer and J-beta primers. TCRdb itself ran the 5' RACE reads through MiXCR, one entry per CDR3 protein. The sample has just under 900,000 distinct CDR3 sequences; 29% are singletons. The receptor was isolated from an elderly woman in good health. Sample: blood.

For the CDR3, the DNA is TGTGCCGGCAGTCTCCCCCAAGGGAGCAATCAGCCCCAGCATTTT. It translates to CAGSLPQGSNQPQHF. The chain has TRBV12-3 or TRBV12-4 and TRBJ1-5; D ambiguous. The length of the CDR3 is 15 residues.